The rows below give T cell receptor beta chains drawn from one sample of a study of cytomegalovirus exposure and HLA in healthy donors. TCRdb's table, derived via immunoSEQ multiplex PCR, lists solely in-frame clones and lacks some. Of under 200,000 clones listed, more than 65% are singletons. Sequenced: PBMCs. These receptors originate from a woman aged 50 to 65 in good health and CMV-seronegative. Each CDR3 is given with its conserved first and last residue. A D gene is named only where the DNA matches it firmly. The listing skips clone size in some rows; elsewhere it reads once, few, many or a size class.

. | TRBJ2-1 | TRBV27 | . | CASSPNAGVPSSYNEQFF | TGTGCCAGCAGCCCGAACGCCGGGGTCCCCAGCTCCTACAATGAGCAGTTCTTC
. | TRBJ1-5 | TRBV6-6 | . | CASTQGNQPQHF | TGTGCCAGCACCCAGGGCAATCAGCCCCAGCATTTT
. | TRBJ2-1 | TRBV6-5 | TRBD1 | CATRTGLYNEQFF | TGTGCCACTAGGACAGGGCTCTACAATGAGCAGTTCTTC
. | TRBJ1-1 | TRBV5-4 | . | CASSSGQTNTEAFF | TGTGCCAGCAGCTCCGGACAGACGAACACTGAAGCTTTCTTT
. | TRBJ1-2 | TRBV5-1 | . | CASSFDRIGGGYTF | TGCGCCAGCAGCTTCGACAGGATTGGGGGTGGCTACACCTTC
once | TRBJ2-2 | TRBV23-1 | TRBD1 | CASSQHRGPGGELFF | TGCGCCAGCAGTCAACATAGGGGGCCGGGGGGGGAGCTGTTTTTT
. | TRBJ1-5 | TRBV10-1 | TRBD1 | CARTGRQPQHF | TGCGCCAGGACAGGGCGGCAGCCCCAGCATTTT
. | TRBJ2-7 | TRBV27 | . | CASSLYGSYEQYF | TGTGCCAGCAGTTTATACGGGTCCTACGAGCAGTACTTC
. | TRBJ2-2 | TRBV7-9 | . | CASSLRGGNTGELFF | TGTGCCAGCAGCTTGAGGGGAGGGAACACCGGGGAGCTGTTTTTT
. | TRBJ2-7 | TRBV11-3 | . | CASSHRLSYEQYF | TGTGCCAGCAGTCACAGGTTATCTTACGAGCAGTACTTC
. | TRBJ2-5 | TRBV7-3 | . | CASSAGVSSAVIQETQYF | TGTGCCAGCAGCGCCGGGGTTTCATCGGCGGTGATCCAAGAGACCCAGTACTTC
once | TRBJ1-2 | TRBV4-1 | . | CASSNEIQQGYTF | TGCGCCAGCAGCAATGAGATACAACAGGGCTACACCTTC
few | TRBJ1-1 | TRBV6-5 | . | CASSYRGANTEAFF | TGTGCCAGCAGTTACAGGGGCGCCAACACTGAAGCTTTCTTT
. | TRBJ1-1 | TRBV29-1 | . | CSALGVSEAFF | TGCAGCGCCCTCGGGGTGTCTGAAGCTTTCTTT
. | TRBJ2-7 | TRBV27 | TRBD1 | CASSAGQGSYEQYF | TGTGCCAGCAGTGCGGGACAGGGGTCCTACGAGCAGTACTTC
. | TRBJ2-7 | TRBV5-4 | TRBD2 | CASSTGLSYEQYF | TGTGCCAGCAGCACGGGACTATCCTACGAGCAGTACTTC
. | TRBJ1-5 | TRBV5-8 | TRBD1 | CASSWDSLYSNQPQHF | TGTGCCAGCAGCTGGGACAGTCTTTATAGCAATCAGCCCCAGCATTTT
. | TRBJ2-2 | TRBV27 | . | CASSGAHRAGELFF | TGTGCCAGCAGTGGGGCTCACAGGGCCGGGGAGCTGTTTTTT
. | TRBJ2-7 | TRBV9 | TRBD1 | CASSVDDREKSYEQYF | TGTGCCAGCAGCGTAGACGACAGGGAGAAATCCTACGAGCAGTACTTC
. | TRBJ1-2 | TRBV13 | . | CASSLGRTVHGYTF | TGTGCCAGCAGCTTAGGCCGAACAGTCCATGGCTACACCTTC